This T cell receptor (beta chain) appears in the sequencing data of a study of blood T cell repertoires in COVID-19. At the level of the study: Sites across the United States, Italy and Spain contributed samples from acute and convalescent COVID-19. T cells, B-cell-depleted T cells, or PBMCs supplied cDNA or gDNA.

Original analysis: Amplification of reference gene primers was used by the study to estimate nucleated cell counts. TCRdb keeps only in-frame clones here, not all; method: immunoSEQ multiplex PCR. V, J and clone size derive from that table, while D and trimming were established from the DNA sequence. The table lists 100,000 or so clones, around 87% of them singletons. Germline V gene data show CDR1 as KGHSH and CDR2 as LQKENI. V shed 4 bases and J shed 1 base, with 10 bases lying between them. The CDR3 loop spans 14 amino acids. This rearrangement joins TRBV18 to TRBJ1-1, with D perhaps matching TRBD1 (6 bases). The source is a woman in her 30s with acute or convalescent COVID-19. Sequencing input: peripheral blood. Here the CDR3 DNA reads TGTGCCAGCTCACAATCACAGGGGAACACTGAAGCTTTCTTT. Residues: CASSQSQGNTEAFF.